This TCR beta chain originates from a study of T cell responses to AZD1222 COVID-19 vaccine. Study-wide findings and caveats: Only six AZD1222 recipients tested seropositive at baseline. Spike regions recognized by vaccine-associated CD4 TCRs spanned the protein, led by 160-218 and 743-854. Spike-specific TCR breadth and depth were elevated following two AZD1222 doses. Epitopes outside B.1.351 and B.1.1.7 mutated regions reportedly drew nearly half of spike TCRs.

For this clone: The antigen is unknown.

Clones were sequenced by immunoSEQ multiplex PCR, and TCRdb holds only the in-frame ones, with some missing. The sample has 100,000 to 150,000 clones; less than 90% are singletons. This receptor was taken from an adult in good health. The sample in question was peripheral blood, obtained on day 0 of AZD1222 vaccination.

The CDR3 DNA sequence: TGTGCCAGCAGCCCCCGGGACAGGGGTTGGAACACTGAAGCTTTCTTT. Protein: CASSPRDRGWNTEAFF. V usage is TRBV9 and J usage is TRBJ1-1; 10 nucleotides align to TRBD1. Germline V gene sequence: CDR1 SGDLS, CDR2 YYNGEE. The trim removed 4 bases at V and 1 base at J, leaving 7 bases unmatched. The CDR3 runs to 16 residues.